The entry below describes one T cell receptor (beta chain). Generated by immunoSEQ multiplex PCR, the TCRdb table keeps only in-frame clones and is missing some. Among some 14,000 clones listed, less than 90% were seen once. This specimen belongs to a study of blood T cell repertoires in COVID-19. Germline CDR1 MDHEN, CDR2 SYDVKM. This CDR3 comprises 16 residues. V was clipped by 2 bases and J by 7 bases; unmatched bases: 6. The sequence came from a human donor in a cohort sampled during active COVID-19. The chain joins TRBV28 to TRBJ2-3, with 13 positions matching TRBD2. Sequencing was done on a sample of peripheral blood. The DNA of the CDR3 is TGTGCCAGCAGTTTACCACTAGCGGGGGGGCCATATACGCAGTATTTT. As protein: CASSLPLAGGPYTQYF.